The rows below give T cell receptor beta chains drawn from one sample of a study of blood T cell repertoires in COVID-19. Method: immunoSEQ multiplex PCR; TCRdb's copy keeps in-frame clones and lacks some. In the table there are about 310,000 clones, around 90% of which are singletons. Sequencing used peripheral blood. The receptors were gathered from a man aged 50-60 years with active or convalescent COVID-19. Both conserved end residues are part of each CDR3. D genes are given only for firm matches. Clone size is stated in some rows and not others, as once, few, many or a class when expanded.

d_call | j_call | v_call | clone_size | cdr3_aa | cdr3_nt
TRBD1 | TRBJ1-2 | TRBV5-1 | . | CASSLPGGYGYTF | TGCGCCAGCAGCTTACCAGGGGGCTATGGCTACACCTTC
TRBD1 | TRBJ1-4 | TRBV19 | . | CASTGGTDVEKLFF | TGTGCCAGTACGGGCGGGACAGACGTTGAAAAACTGTTTTTT
TRBD2 | TRBJ2-3 | TRBV6-2/TRBV6-3 | . | CASSYSGGSTDTQYF | TGTGCCAGCAGTTACTCGGGGGGGAGCACAGATACGCAGTATTTT
TRBD1 | TRBJ2-1 | TRBV9 | . | CASSPAGGLYNEQFF | TGTGCCAGCAGCCCCGCAGGGGGTCTCTACAATGAGCAGTTCTTC
TRBD2 | TRBJ2-3 | TRBV5-4 | . | CASSTSGPSTDTQYF | TGTGCCAGCAGCACTAGCGGGCCCAGCACAGATACGCAGTATTTT
. | TRBJ2-1 | TRBV2 | . | CANDYRSDNEQFF | TGTGCCAACGACTATCGATCCGACAATGAGCAGTTCTTC
. | TRBJ1-6 | TRBV7-2 | once | CAGGGVDSPLHF | TGTGCCGGGGGGGGAGTGGATTCACCCCTCCACTTT
TRBD1 | TRBJ1-5 | TRBV28 | . | CASTPYRGSYSNQPQHF | TGTGCCAGCACCCCTTACAGGGGGTCCTATAGCAATCAGCCCCAGCATTTT
TRBD1 | TRBJ2-2 | TRBV11-2 | . | CASSLDGQGLRELFF | TGTGCCAGCAGCTTAGACGGACAGGGATTGAGGGAGCTGTTTTTT
. | TRBJ1-1 | TRBV29-1 | . | CSVTGNTEAFF | TGCAGCGTTACAGGGAACACTGAAGCTTTCTTT
TRBD1 | TRBJ2-7 | TRBV2 | . | CASREDRSYEQYF | TGTGCCAGCAGAGAGGACAGGTCCTACGAGCAGTACTTC
TRBD1 | TRBJ1-5 | TRBV5-6 | . | CASSFRGQPQHF | TGTGCCAGCAGCTTCAGGGGGCAACCCCAGCATTTT
. | TRBJ1-5 | TRBV5-5 | . | CASSLDFSSNQPQHF | TGTGCCAGCAGCTTGGATTTTTCGAGCAATCAGCCCCAGCATTTT